Listed below are T cell receptor beta chains from one sample, sequenced in a study of blood T cell repertoires in COVID-19. Some clones are missing from TCRdb's copy, which holds only in-frame ones; the method was immunoSEQ multiplex PCR. This table holds some 30,000 clones, more than 75% found once. Sequenced material: peripheral blood. Every receptor here comes from a human donor in a cohort sampled during active COVID-19. The donor label of this sample is uncertain. CDR3s include the opening cysteine and the closing phenylalanine or tryptophan. A D gene is named only where the DNA matches it firmly. Expanded clones get a size class; other rows say once, few or many, or leave the size out.

V: TRBV28; J: TRBJ1-2; D: -; size: -; DNA: TGTGCCAGTGGGGGGGAAAACTATGGCTACACCTTC; CDR3: CASGGENYGYTF
V: TRBV7-8; J: TRBJ2-7; D: TRBD1; size: few; DNA: TGTGCCAGCAGCTTAGTCTTCGAGGGGGCGGGCGAGCAGTACTTC; CDR3: CASSLVFEGAGEQYF
V: TRBV7-8; J: TRBJ2-7; D: TRBD2; size: -; DNA: TGTGCCAGCAGCTTAGCTGCGGGAGCAATCCCCTACGAGCAGTACTTC; CDR3: CASSLAAGAIPYEQYF
V: TRBV5-4; J: TRBJ1-2; D: TRBD1; size: -; DNA: TGTGCCAGCAGCGGAGGACAGGGAACGAATGGCTACACCTTC; CDR3: CASSGGQGTNGYTF
V: TRBV7-2; J: TRBJ2-1; D: -; size: -; DNA: TGTGCCAGCAGCACGGAAACGGGGTTGCCCAATGAGCAGTTCTTC; CDR3: CASSTETGLPNEQFF
V: TRBV2; J: TRBJ2-3; D: -; size: -; DNA: TGTGCCAGCAGTGCCACTAAGGATACGCAGTATTTT; CDR3: CASSATKDTQYF
V: TRBV6-5; J: TRBJ2-7; D: -; size: -; DNA: TGTGCCAGCAGCTATCAGGCAGGGGTCTACGAGCAGTACTTC; CDR3: CASSYQAGVYEQYF
V: TRBV30; J: TRBJ1-3; D: -; size: few; DNA: TGTGCCTGGAGTGTAGGGGAAGGCTCTGGAAACACCATATATTTT; CDR3: CAWSVGEGSGNTIYF
V: TRBV2; J: TRBJ1-1; D: -; size: -; DNA: TGTGCCAGTACCGGGACACCGAACACTGAAGCTTTCTTT; CDR3: CASTGTPNTEAFF
V: TRBV6-5; J: TRBJ1-4; D: -; size: -; DNA: TGTGCCAGCAGTTACGCGGGGGGGTCTAATGAAAAACTGTTTTTT; CDR3: CASSYAGGSNEKLFF
V: TRBV10-3; J: TRBJ1-3; D: TRBD1; size: -; DNA: TGTGCCATCAGCCGAGGGGGCTGGGGAAACACCATATATTTT; CDR3: CAISRGGWGNTIYF
V: TRBV9; J: TRBJ2-2; D: TRBD2; size: -; DNA: TGTGCCAGCAGCGTTGGGACTAGCGGGAGAGGGACCGGGGAGCTGTTTTTT; CDR3: CASSVGTSGRGTGELFF
V: TRBV5-6; J: TRBJ2-3; D: TRBD2; size: -; DNA: TGTGCCAGCAGTTCCGGGTCGGGGGGGACCACAGATACGCAGTATTTT; CDR3: CASSSGSGGTTDTQYF
V: TRBV19; J: TRBJ2-6; D: -; size: -; DNA: TGTGCCCCCCCGGGTTGGGCCAACGTCCTGACTTTC; CDR3: CAPPGWANVLTF
V: TRBV5-5; J: TRBJ1-2; D: -; size: -; DNA: TGTGCCAGCAGCTTGTCAGGGAACGGCAACTATGGCTACACCTTC; CDR3: CASSLSGNGNYGYTF
V: TRBV5-1; J: TRBJ2-7; D: TRBD1; size: -; DNA: TGCGCCAGCAGCTCGAGGACAGGCACCTACGAGCAGTACTTC; CDR3: CASSSRTGTYEQYF
V: TRBV5-4; J: TRBJ2-3; D: TRBD2; size: -; DNA: TGTGCCAGCAGCTTGGCCGCGGGAGGGTACACAGATACGCAGTATTTT; CDR3: CASSLAAGGYTDTQYF
V: TRBV7-9; J: TRBJ2-1; D: -; size: -; DNA: TGTGCCAGCAGCTTAGTTGCGAGCTCCTACAATGAGCAGTTCTTC; CDR3: CASSLVASSYNEQFF
V: TRBV28; J: TRBJ1-2; D: -; size: -; DNA: TGTGCCAGCAGTTTGGCCCCAGTTACCTATGGCTACACCTTC; CDR3: CASSLAPVTYGYTF
V: TRBV6-6; J: TRBJ1-6; D: -; size: -; DNA: TGTGCCAGCAGTGCGCCGACAATCTCACCCCTCCACTTT; CDR3: CASSAPTISPLHF
V: TRBV9; J: TRBJ2-7; D: TRBD2; size: -; DNA: TGTGCCAGCAGCGTCAGCGGGAGTTCGAATTACGAGCAGTACTTC; CDR3: CASSVSGSSNYEQYF
V: TRBV28; J: TRBJ1-5; D: TRBD1; size: -; DNA: TGTGCCAGCAGGCGACAGGGGGATCAGCCCCAGCATTTT; CDR3: CASRRQGDQPQHF
V: TRBV2; J: TRBJ1-6; D: TRBD1; size: -; DNA: TGTGCCAGCAGATTCCTACAGGGGAGTAATTCACCCCTCCACTTT; CDR3: CASRFLQGSNSPLHF
V: TRBV19; J: TRBJ2-7; D: TRBD2; size: few; DNA: TGTGCCAGTAGCCGTTTAGCGGGACCCAACGAGCAGTACTTC; CDR3: CASSRLAGPNEQYF
V: TRBV10-3; J: TRBJ2-5; D: TRBD2; size: -; DNA: TGTGCCATCAGTGAGTCGACTCGCGGGAGGAAAATGGAGACCCAGTACTTC; CDR3: CAISESTRGRKMETQYF
V: TRBV27; J: TRBJ1-1; D: -; size: -; DNA: TGTGCCAGCTCCCCGGGCGGACAGCGCCGTCCTGAAGCTTTCTTT; CDR3: CASSPGGQRRPEAFF
V: TRBV5-1; J: TRBJ1-6; D: TRBD1; size: -; DNA: TGCGCCAGCAGCCCAGGGGGCGCGGGGAATTCACCCCTCCACTTT; CDR3: CASSPGGAGNSPLHF
V: TRBV6-2/TRBV6-3; J: TRBJ2-3; D: TRBD1; size: -; DNA: TGTGCCAGCAGTTACACGACAGGGCAGTTCAGCACAGATACGCAGTATTTT; CDR3: CASSYTTGQFSTDTQYF
V: TRBV5-4; J: TRBJ2-1; D: -; size: -; DNA: TGTGCCAGCAGCTTGGTGTTAAATGAGCAGTTCTTC; CDR3: CASSLVLNEQFF
V: TRBV5-8; J: TRBJ2-5; D: TRBD1; size: -; DNA: TGTGCCAGCAGCACCGGTACAGGACAGGGAGAGACCCAGTACTTC; CDR3: CASSTGTGQGETQYF
V: TRBV28; J: TRBJ1-2; D: -; size: -; DNA: TGTGCCAGCAGTTCTGTCGATGGCTACACCTTC; CDR3: CASSSVDGYTF
V: TRBV3-1/TRBV3-2; J: TRBJ2-7; D: -; size: few; DNA: TGTGCCAGCAGCCAAGGCCTAGCGCGGCCCTACGAGCAGTACTTC; CDR3: CASSQGLARPYEQYF
V: TRBV11-2; J: TRBJ1-4; D: -; size: -; DNA: TGTGCCAGCAGCTTGTGGGGGCGCGACCACCTACCCCTGAGTTTT; CDR3: CASSLWGRDHLPLSF
V: TRBV5-4; J: TRBJ1-1; D: -; size: -; DNA: TGTGCCAGCAGCACGGGACTGACGAACACTGAAGCTTTCTTT; CDR3: CASSTGLTNTEAFF
V: TRBV19; J: TRBJ2-7; D: -; size: -; DNA: TGTGCCAGTAGTATAGTCGGCGTGGGGGGCTACGAGCAGTACTTC; CDR3: CASSIVGVGGYEQYF
V: TRBV11-2; J: TRBJ2-7; D: TRBD1; size: few; DNA: TGTGCCAGCAGCTTAGACTACAGGGGGCCCTACGAGCAGTACTTC; CDR3: CASSLDYRGPYEQYF
V: TRBV6-6; J: TRBJ1-2; D: TRBD1; size: -; DNA: TGTGCCAGCAGTTATCCCGGGACAGGGAACTATGGCTACACCTTC; CDR3: CASSYPGTGNYGYTF